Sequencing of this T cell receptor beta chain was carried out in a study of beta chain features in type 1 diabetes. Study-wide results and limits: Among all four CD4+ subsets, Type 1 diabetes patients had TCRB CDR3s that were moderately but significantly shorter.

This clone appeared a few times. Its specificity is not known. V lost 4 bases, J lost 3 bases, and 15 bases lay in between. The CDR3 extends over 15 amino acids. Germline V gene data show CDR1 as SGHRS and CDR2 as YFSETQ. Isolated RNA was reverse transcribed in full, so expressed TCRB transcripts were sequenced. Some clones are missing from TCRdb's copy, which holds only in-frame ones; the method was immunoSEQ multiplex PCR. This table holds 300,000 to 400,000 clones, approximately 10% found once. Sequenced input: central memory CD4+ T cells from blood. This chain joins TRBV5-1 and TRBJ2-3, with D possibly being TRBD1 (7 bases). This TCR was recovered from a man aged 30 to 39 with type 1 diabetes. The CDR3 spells CASSAGGQYTDTQYF. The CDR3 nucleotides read TGCGCCAGCAGCGCCGGGGGACAGTATACAGATACGCAGTATTTT.